A selection of T cell receptor beta chains follows, all from one sample in a study of cytotoxic CD8 clonotypes in ibrutinib-treated CLL. Data came from immunoSEQ multiplex PCR; TCRdb stores just in-frame clones and leaves some out. The data contain fewer than 400,000 clones, 67% of them singletons. Specimen: PBMCs, collected after 36 months of ibrutinib treatment. All receptors come from a human donor with chronic lymphocytic leukemia. Each CDR3 is given with its conserved first and last residue. The D gene is left open where the match is weak. Not all rows give a size; the values are once, few, many and, for expanded clones, a class.

j_gene: TRBJ2-7
abundance: -
d_gene: -
v_gene: TRBV9
len: 13
CDR3nt: TGTGCCAGCAGCCCGCGGGACAGCTACCAGCAGTACTTC
CDR3aa: CASSPRDSYQQYF

j_gene: TRBJ2-6
abundance: few
d_gene: TRBD1
v_gene: TRBV29-1
len: 16
CDR3nt: TGCAGCGTTGTCCGGCAGGGGGCATCTGGGGCCAACGTCCTGACTTTC
CDR3aa: CSVVRQGASGANVLTF

j_gene: TRBJ2-3
abundance: -
d_gene: -
v_gene: TRBV14
len: 18
CDR3nt: TGTGCCAGCAGCCAGATTGGGTACCGCGGGCGGAGTCCAGATACGCAGTATTTT
CDR3aa: CASSQIGYRGRSPDTQYF

j_gene: TRBJ2-7
abundance: few
d_gene: -
v_gene: TRBV18
len: 13
CDR3nt: TGTGCCAGCTCACTTGACAGTGCCTACGAGCAGTACTTC
CDR3aa: CASSLDSAYEQYF

j_gene: TRBJ1-1
abundance: -
d_gene: -
v_gene: TRBV27
len: 13
CDR3nt: TGTGCCAGCTCTACGTTAGGATCCACTGAAGCTTTCTTT
CDR3aa: CASSTLGSTEAFF

j_gene: TRBJ2-5
abundance: -
d_gene: -
v_gene: TRBV7-2
len: 14
CDR3nt: TGTGCCAGCAGCTTAGTCGGACGGGGGGAGACCCAGTACTTC
CDR3aa: CASSLVGRGETQYF

j_gene: TRBJ2-7
abundance: few
d_gene: TRBD1
v_gene: TRBV11-3
len: 12
CDR3nt: TGTGCCAGCAGCACGGACAGGGGCGAGCAGTACTTC
CDR3aa: CASSTDRGEQYF

j_gene: TRBJ1-1
abundance: -
d_gene: -
v_gene: TRBV7-3
len: 13
CDR3nt: TGTGCCAGCAGACTCACACAGAACACTGAAGCTTTCTTT
CDR3aa: CASRLTQNTEAFF

j_gene: TRBJ1-5
abundance: -
d_gene: -
v_gene: TRBV9
len: 13
CDR3nt: TGTGCCAGCTCCAGAAATAGCAATCAGCCCCAGCATTTT
CDR3aa: CASSRNSNQPQHF

j_gene: TRBJ2-3
abundance: -
d_gene: TRBD1
v_gene: TRBV7-9
len: 14
CDR3nt: TGTGCCAGCAGCTTAGAGGGACAGTCAGATACGCAGTATTTT
CDR3aa: CASSLEGQSDTQYF

j_gene: TRBJ2-3
abundance: -
d_gene: -
v_gene: TRBV10-3
len: 17
CDR3nt: TGTGCCATCAGTGAGTCGCCGGACCCGAGGGCTACAGATACGCAGTATTTT
CDR3aa: CAISESPDPRATDTQYF

j_gene: TRBJ1-2
abundance: -
d_gene: -
v_gene: TRBV11-2
len: 15
CDR3nt: TGTGCCAGCAGCTTAGATTTTGGGACAAACTATGGCTACACCTTC
CDR3aa: CASSLDFGTNYGYTF

j_gene: TRBJ1-6
abundance: -
d_gene: -
v_gene: TRBV12-5
len: 18
CDR3nt: TGTGCTAGTGGTTCATTGGGGCAATGGAGCTCCTATAATTCACCCCTCCACTTT
CDR3aa: CASGSLGQWSSYNSPLHF

j_gene: TRBJ2-7
abundance: -
d_gene: TRBD2
v_gene: TRBV7-2
len: 16
CDR3nt: TGTGCCAGCAGCGCGGGGAGCGGGAGGTCCACCTACGAGCAGTACTTC
CDR3aa: CASSAGSGRSTYEQYF

j_gene: TRBJ2-5
abundance: -
d_gene: -
v_gene: TRBV6-5
len: 13
CDR3nt: TGTGCCAGCAGTTACTCCGGGTTTCCGACCCAGTACTTC
CDR3aa: CASSYSGFPTQYF

j_gene: TRBJ1-2
abundance: -
d_gene: -
v_gene: TRBV4-1
len: 12
CDR3nt: TGCGCCAGCAGCCAACCTAACTATGACTACACCTTC
CDR3aa: CASSQPNYDYTF

j_gene: TRBJ2-7
abundance: -
d_gene: TRBD1
v_gene: TRBV10-2
len: 13
CDR3nt: TGCGCCAGCAGACAGGGGTGGACCTACGAGCAGTACTTC
CDR3aa: CASRQGWTYEQYF

j_gene: TRBJ2-7
abundance: -
d_gene: -
v_gene: TRBV10-3
len: 13
CDR3nt: TGTGCCATCAGTGGTACAGGGTTGGGCGAGCAGTACTTC
CDR3aa: CAISGTGLGEQYF

j_gene: TRBJ2-5
abundance: once
d_gene: TRBD1
v_gene: TRBV29-1
len: 15
CDR3nt: TGCAGCGTAGCTACAAAGACAGGGGGCGGCGAGACCCAGTACTTC
CDR3aa: CSVATKTGGGETQYF

j_gene: TRBJ2-7
abundance: -
d_gene: -
v_gene: TRBV18
len: 18
CDR3nt: TGTGCCAGCTCACCCTTGCGGATTGGGGCGTTTACACCGGTCGTGCAGTACTTC
CDR3aa: CASSPLRIGAFTPVVQYF

j_gene: TRBJ1-2
abundance: -
d_gene: -
v_gene: TRBV28
len: 13
CDR3nt: TGTGCCAGCAGTTTAGCAGGGCTTTATGGCTACACCTTC
CDR3aa: CASSLAGLYGYTF

j_gene: TRBJ2-5
abundance: -
d_gene: -
v_gene: TRBV5-1
len: 18
CDR3nt: TGCGCCAGCAGCAAATTCCCGGGACCGCTCCGGTCCCAAGAGACCCAGTACTTC
CDR3aa: CASSKFPGPLRSQETQYF

j_gene: TRBJ2-7
abundance: -
d_gene: -
v_gene: TRBV28
len: 12
CDR3nt: TGTGCCAGCAGCCCTTCTGGCGGGAAGGAATACTTC
CDR3aa: CASSPSGGKEYF

j_gene: TRBJ2-5
abundance: once
d_gene: TRBD1
v_gene: TRBV6-5
len: 14
CDR3nt: TGTGCCAGCACCTTGACAGGGAAGGGGGAGACCCAGTACTTC
CDR3aa: CASTLTGKGETQYF

j_gene: TRBJ1-6
abundance: -
d_gene: -
v_gene: TRBV10-3
len: 14
CDR3nt: TGTGCCACCACAGCCTTAGCTTATAATTCACCCCTCCACTTT
CDR3aa: CATTALAYNSPLHF

j_gene: TRBJ1-1
abundance: -
d_gene: -
v_gene: TRBV28
len: 13
CDR3nt: TGTGCCAGCATGGAGGGGACGGGAACTGAAGCTTTCTTT
CDR3aa: CASMEGTGTEAFF

j_gene: TRBJ1-2
abundance: few
d_gene: -
v_gene: TRBV19
len: 13
CDR3nt: TGTGCCAGTAGTATATGGTCCGATTATGGCTACACCTTC
CDR3aa: CASSIWSDYGYTF

j_gene: TRBJ2-7
abundance: -
d_gene: -
v_gene: TRBV7-2
len: 14
CDR3nt: TGTGCCAGCAGCTTAGCACGGACCTCCTACGAGCAGTACTTC
CDR3aa: CASSLARTSYEQYF

j_gene: TRBJ2-3
abundance: -
d_gene: -
v_gene: TRBV7-9
len: 14
CDR3nt: TGTGCCAGCAGCTGGGGTAGCGGCACAGATACGCAGTATTTT
CDR3aa: CASSWGSGTDTQYF

j_gene: TRBJ1-6
abundance: -
d_gene: -
v_gene: TRBV14
len: 15
CDR3nt: TGTGCCAGCAGCCAAGGGGGGTTCTATAATTCACCCCTCCACTTT
CDR3aa: CASSQGGFYNSPLHF

j_gene: TRBJ2-3
abundance: once
d_gene: -
v_gene: TRBV7-8
len: 14
CDR3nt: TGTGCCAGCAGCTTAGTCGACAGCACAGATACGCAGTATTTT
CDR3aa: CASSLVDSTDTQYF

j_gene: TRBJ2-5
abundance: -
d_gene: -
v_gene: TRBV5-4
len: 15
CDR3nt: TGTGCCAGCAGCCGATTGGGGTTATTAGGAGAGACCCAGTACTTC
CDR3aa: CASSRLGLLGETQYF

j_gene: TRBJ2-1
abundance: once
d_gene: -
v_gene: TRBV4-1
len: 17
CDR3nt: TGCGCCAGCAGCCAAGGCTGGGCTAGTAGAGGAACCAATGAGCAGTTCTTC
CDR3aa: CASSQGWASRGTNEQFF

j_gene: TRBJ2-3
abundance: -
d_gene: -
v_gene: TRBV2
len: 14
CDR3nt: TGTGCCAGCAGGGAAGGGATTTTGGCAGATACGCAGTATTTT
CDR3aa: CASREGILADTQYF

j_gene: TRBJ1-5
abundance: -
d_gene: -
v_gene: TRBV2
len: 16
CDR3nt: TGTGCCAGCAGCCCTGCCCAGCAGGTTAGCAATCAGCCCCAGCATTTT
CDR3aa: CASSPAQQVSNQPQHF

j_gene: TRBJ1-5
abundance: -
d_gene: -
v_gene: TRBV2
len: 16
CDR3nt: TGTGCCAGCAGCAGTATGGGGTTTTATAGCAATCAGCCCCAGCATTTT
CDR3aa: CASSSMGFYSNQPQHF

j_gene: TRBJ1-5
abundance: -
d_gene: -
v_gene: TRBV7-9
len: 15
CDR3nt: TGTGCCAGCAGCTTATCGGGTGCCAGCAATCAGCCCCAGCATTTT
CDR3aa: CASSLSGASNQPQHF

j_gene: TRBJ1-2
abundance: -
d_gene: -
v_gene: TRBV29-1
len: 13
CDR3nt: TGCAGCGCTAGGACATCAGACTACTATGGCTACACCTTC
CDR3aa: CSARTSDYYGYTF

j_gene: TRBJ1-2
abundance: few
d_gene: -
v_gene: TRBV5-6
len: 15
CDR3nt: TGTGCCAGCAGCTTGTTCGGCAGCGTAAACTATGGCTACACCTTC
CDR3aa: CASSLFGSVNYGYTF

j_gene: TRBJ2-3
abundance: -
d_gene: TRBD2
v_gene: TRBV7-9
len: 14
CDR3nt: TGTGCCAGCAATGCGGGGGTCACCACAGATACGCAGTATTTT
CDR3aa: CASNAGVTTDTQYF

j_gene: TRBJ1-1
abundance: once
d_gene: -
v_gene: TRBV5-5
len: 14
CDR3nt: TGTGCCAGCAGCTTGGGACAGATTAACACTGAAGCTTTCTTT
CDR3aa: CASSLGQINTEAFF

j_gene: TRBJ1-5
abundance: -
d_gene: -
v_gene: TRBV19
len: 18
CDR3nt: TGTGCCAGTAGTATCCTCCATCCAGACACTCATAGCAATCAGCCCCAGCATTTT
CDR3aa: CASSILHPDTHSNQPQHF

j_gene: TRBJ2-5
abundance: few
d_gene: TRBD1
v_gene: TRBV6-1
len: 13
CDR3nt: TGTGCCAGCAGCCTGAACAGGGGCGAGACCCAGTACTTC
CDR3aa: CASSLNRGETQYF

j_gene: TRBJ2-7
abundance: few
d_gene: -
v_gene: TRBV4-1
len: 16
CDR3nt: TGCGCCAGCAGCCAATATACTGCCTCGGGGGCCTACGAGCAGTACTTC
CDR3aa: CASSQYTASGAYEQYF

j_gene: TRBJ2-5
abundance: -
d_gene: -
v_gene: TRBV7-9
len: 15
CDR3nt: TGTGCCAGCAGCGAATCGACAGTCTCCCAAGAGACCCAGTACTTC
CDR3aa: CASSESTVSQETQYF

j_gene: TRBJ1-1
abundance: once
d_gene: -
v_gene: TRBV29-1
len: 12
CDR3nt: TGCAGCGTTGAAACGGGGAGCACTGAAGCTTTCTTT
CDR3aa: CSVETGSTEAFF

j_gene: TRBJ2-2
abundance: -
d_gene: -
v_gene: TRBV19
len: 11
CDR3nt: TGTGCCAGTAGGACACCCCGGGAGCTGTTTTTT
CDR3aa: CASRTPRELFF

j_gene: TRBJ1-6
abundance: -
d_gene: -
v_gene: TRBV11-2
len: 16
CDR3nt: TGTGCCAGCAGCTTTGGCAGGACAAGCTCCAATTCACCCCTCCACTTT
CDR3aa: CASSFGRTSSNSPLHF

j_gene: TRBJ1-1
abundance: -
d_gene: -
v_gene: TRBV6-5
len: 15
CDR3nt: TGTGCCAGCAGTTCCTCCCAGGGGATTCACACTGAAGCTTTCTTT
CDR3aa: CASSSSQGIHTEAFF

j_gene: TRBJ2-7
abundance: -
d_gene: -
v_gene: TRBV19
len: 13
CDR3nt: TGTGCCAGTCAGGGGCCCGGGCCATACGAGCAGTACTTC
CDR3aa: CASQGPGPYEQYF

j_gene: TRBJ1-1
abundance: -
d_gene: -
v_gene: TRBV14
len: 14
CDR3nt: TGTGCCAGCAGCCAAATACAGCAGAACACTGAAGCTTTCTTT
CDR3aa: CASSQIQQNTEAFF

j_gene: TRBJ2-5
abundance: few
d_gene: TRBD2
v_gene: TRBV2
len: 14
CDR3nt: TGTGCCAGCAGTCTAACCAGGGAGGGGGAGACCCAGTACTTC
CDR3aa: CASSLTREGETQYF

j_gene: TRBJ2-5
abundance: -
d_gene: -
v_gene: TRBV4-3
len: 13
CDR3nt: TGCGCCAGCAGCCAAGAAGGGTGGGAGACCCAGTACTTC
CDR3aa: CASSQEGWETQYF